This T cell receptor beta chain is from a study of blood T cell repertoires in COVID-19. Study-level background: Acute-phase and convalescent COVID-19 samples originated in the United States, Italy and Spain. PBMCs, B-cell-depleted T cells, or T cells were the source of the cDNA or gDNA that made up the material.

Per the original methods: Reference gene primer amplification gave estimated nucleated cell counts. Profiling relied on immunoSEQ multiplex PCR, and the TCRdb table lists in-frame clones only, not all of them. Clone size and V and J calls were adopted from that table, with D and trimming inferred from the DNA. The sample shows roughly 85,000 clones, just over 85% of them seen only once. The ends lost 8 bases at V and 2 bases at J; junction bases unmatched: 9. The CDR3 loop spans 15 amino acids. Looked up from germline, CDR1 is MGHDK and CDR2 is SYGVNS. This clonotype was obtained from a man in his fifties or sixties with active or convalescent COVID-19. The sequencing input was peripheral blood. This chain uses TRBV25-1 with TRBJ1-3, with 7 bases that match TRBD1. The CDR3 here is CASSKRGTAGNTIYF. The DNA for the CDR3 is TGTGCCAGCTCAAAAAGGGGGACAGCTGGAAACACCATATATTTT.